This T cell receptor beta chain was profiled in a study of PD-1 blockade in classical Hodgkin lymphoma. Assay: immunoSEQ multiplex PCR; the TCRdb copy retains only in-frame clones and omits some. The sample holds about 20,000 clones, around 83% seen once. The sample's time point: newly diagnosed, previously untreated cHL patient sample. Magnetic depletion of unwanted cells isolated CD4+ T cells from thawed PBMCs. The CDR3 has 15 amino acids. V lost 8 bases and J lost 6; bases outside the gene matches: 7. Germline-derived CDR1 and CDR2 are MNHNS and SASEGT. Sequencing used CD4+ T cells from blood. This rearrangement joins TRBV6-1 to TRBJ2-2, with TRBD2 identical over 12 bases. This sequence was found in a human donor with classical Hodgkin lymphoma. The CDR3 sequence: CASSGLAGYAGELFF. The CDR3 nucleotides are TGTGCCAGCTCGGGACTAGCGGGTTATGCCGGGGAGCTGTTTTTT.